There are a few counts of the clone carrying this T cell receptor beta chain. The hyperthyroidism was newly diagnosed and had lasted under 2 months; the patients were aged 18 to 65. Sampled blood dates from first hyperthyroidism diagnosis, and it precedes any ophthalmopathy symptoms. Fresh peripheral blood, less than 11 ml of it, supplied the PBMCs. The TCR beta CDR3 regions underwent amplification using RNA transcripts as the source. HTBI primers were the set used in a first-round RT-PCR of the TCR CDR3. MiXCR was run by TCRdb on the multiplex PCR reads, yielding one entry per CDR3 protein. The profile shows more than 300,000 distinct CDR3 sequences, roughly 15% of them singletons. The record originates from a study of T cells in Graves' hyperthyroidism and ophthalmopathy. Study-wide context: Sampling of peripheral blood happened at initial diagnosis, prior to any treatment.

This sequence was found in a woman aged 25 to 45 with Graves' hyperthyroidism that later progressed to Graves' ophthalmopathy. The sequenced material came from blood.

The CDR3 sequence: CSARDSGLTIKGTEAFF. The DNA of the CDR3 is TGCAGTGCTAGAGATTCTGGACTCACAATAAAGGGGACTGAAGCTTTCTTT. This rearrangement joins TRBV20-1 to TRBJ1-1; a possible D gene is TRBD1 (5 bases). Trimming shortened V by 0 bases and J by 5 bases, and 22 bases separated the two germline ends. CDR1 and CDR2 (germline): DFQATT, SNEGSKA (reference sequence). The CDR3 sequence is 17 residues long.